This entry lists 30 T cell receptor beta chains sequenced from one sample in a study of T cells in Graves' hyperthyroidism and ophthalmopathy. Amplification yielded TCR beta CDR3 regions, with RNA transcripts as the source. With the HTBI primer set, the TCR CDR3 went through a first round of RT-PCR. TCRdb passed the multiplex PCR reads through MiXCR, listing each CDR3 protein once. Found here are around 190,000 distinct CDR3 sequences, about a sixth of them singletons; the top ten hold over 45%. The sequenced sample consisted of blood. These receptor sequences come from a woman in her forties or fifties with Graves' hyperthyroidism.

This clonotype has just a few counts. This chain connects TRBV20-1 to TRBJ2-1; D is perhaps TRBD2 (6 bases). The CDR3 runs 15 residues. Trimming took off 1 base at V and 9 bases at J, with 19 bases between the two ends. Per germline, CDR1 DFQATT and CDR2 SNEGSKA (reference sequence). CDR3: CSARGIWRGLSEQFF. CDR3 bases: TGCAGTGCTAGAGGAATATGGCGGGGACTGAGTGAGCAGTTCTTC.

This clonotype was seen at least ten times. The J gene is TRBJ2-1, the V gene TRBV5-1; D not certain. CDR1 is SGHRS and CDR2 is YFSETQ in the germline V gene. V lost 0 bases and J 6 bases, leaving 19 bases between the germline ends. There are 17 residues in the CDR3. The CDR3 region is CASSLGHYSRASNEQFF. The CDR3, as DNA: TGCGCCAGCAGCTTGGGGCACTATAGCCGAGCCTCCAATGAGCAGTTCTTC.

The rearrangement links TRBV6-1 to TRBJ2-3, with D possibly TRBD2 on 6 matching bases. Deletions cut 6 bases from V and 4 bases from J, with 14 bases between. The CDR3 spans 14 residues. Germline V CDR1 and CDR2: MNHNS, SASEGT. As DNA, the CDR3 is TGTGCCAGCAGCCCGACTAGTTCCGCAGATACGCAGTATTTT. Residues: CASSPTSSADTQYF.

V usage is TRBV2 and J usage is TRBJ2-7; D might be TRBD1 (6 bases). CDR1 and CDR2 from the germline V gene are SNHLY and FYNNEI. V was trimmed by 5 bases and J by 3 bases, leaving 14 bases between them. This CDR3 spans 14 amino acids. The CDR3 spells CASSRQGSRYEQYF. For the CDR3, the DNA is TGTGCCAGCAGTCGGCAGGGGAGCCGCTACGAGCAGTACTTC.

This clonotype was seen at least ten times. The J gene is TRBJ2-7, the V gene TRBV6-1; possibly TRBD1 or TRBD2 for D (5 bases each). Per the germline V gene, CDR1 is MNHNS and CDR2 is SASEGT. V lost 6 bases and J 7 bases, leaving 13 bases between the germline ends. This CDR3 region has 12 residues. CDR3 loop: CASSPGLKEQYF. In nucleotides, the CDR3 is TGTGCCAGCAGCCCGGGGCTAAAGGAGCAGTACTTC.

This chain joins TRBV20-1 and TRBJ2-5; tentative D call: TRBD1 (5 bases). The CDR3 loop spans 13 amino acids. Trimming removed 5 bases at V and 5 bases at J, with 15 bases between. From germline, CDR1 is DFQATT and CDR2 SNEGSKA (reference sequence). In DNA form, the CDR3 reads TGCAGTGCTTATTCAGGGCCCGGCGAGACCCAGTACTTC. It codes for CSAYSGPGETQYF.

This clonotype was found a few times. The chain links TRBV30 to TRBJ1-4; D may be TRBD1 (6 bases). Germline loops: CDR1 GTSNPN, CDR2 SVGIG (reference sequence). The CDR3 extends over 14 amino acids. V was cut by 4 bases and J by 7 bases, with 16 bases left in between. This chain's CDR3 is CAWKKQGYVEKLFF. The CDR3 coding sequence is TGTGCCTGGAAAAAACAGGGTTACGTTGAAAAACTGTTTTTT.

This clonotype occurred many times. The chain uses TRBV19 and TRBJ2-1, with TRBD2 identical over 14 bases. The CDR3 totals 18 residues. Trimming at V came to 3 bases and at J to 4 bases, leaving 8 bases not matched to a gene. Germline V gene lookup returns CDR1 LNHDA and CDR2 SQIVND (reference sequence). The CDR3 here is CASSIGLAGGAKYNEQFF. In DNA form, the CDR3 reads TGTGCCAGTAGTATCGGACTAGCGGGAGGCGCGAAATACAATGAGCAGTTCTTC.

The sample holds many counts of this clonotype. This chain uses TRBV9 with TRBJ2-1, with 11 bases fitting TRBD2. The germline V gene has CDR1 SGDLS and CDR2 YYNGEE. CDR3 length: 19 residues. Trimming removed 2 bases from V and 2 bases from J; junction bases left unmatched: 12. Here the CDR3 reads CASSVSPGSGRAAYNEQFF. The CDR3 nucleotides read TGTGCCAGCAGCGTCTCCCCGGGTAGCGGGAGGGCCGCCTACAATGAGCAGTTCTTC.

This clonotype was observed a few times. This rearrangement joins TRBV6-1 to TRBJ2-1; 11 bases map to TRBD2. Germline V CDR1 and CDR2: MNHNS, SASEGT. The CDR3 has 14 residues. The V and J ends lost 8 bases and 2 bases, in that order; junction bases with no gene match: 2. The CDR3: CASQLAGAYNEQFF. The DNA for the CDR3 is TGTGCCAGCCAACTAGCGGGAGCCTACAATGAGCAGTTCTTC.

At least ten counts were recorded for this clonotype. The J gene is TRBJ2-5, the V gene TRBV12-3 or TRBV12-4; 10 positions agree with TRBD1. Trimming at V came to 6 bases and at J to 2 bases, leaving 3 bases not matched to a gene. The CDR3 has 14 amino acids. CDR3 in DNA: TGTGCCAGCAGCCCGGACAGGGGGCAAGAGACCCAGTACTTC. It specifies CASSPDRGQETQYF.

This clonotype was seen many times. The V and J genes are TRBV11-2 and TRBJ1-1, with D possibly TRBD1 on 5 matching bases. V was pared by 6 bases and J by 1 base, with 9 bases between. CDR3 length: 13 amino acids. Germline loops: CDR1 SGHAT, CDR2 FQNNGV. CDR3 sequence reads: CASSRQQNTEAFF. The CDR3 DNA reads as TGTGCCAGCAGTCGACAGCAGAACACTGAAGCTTTCTTT.

In its sample, this clonotype was seen a few times. The CDR3 protein is CTLLEFGAGNTEAFF. For the CDR3, the DNA is TGCACCCTGCTAGAATTCGGGGCGGGGAACACTGAAGCTTTCTTT. V gene TRBV20-1 combines with J gene TRBJ1-1; the D gene is possibly TRBD1 (5 bases). The CDR3 loop spans 15 amino acids. Germline V gene lookup returns CDR1 DFQATT and CDR2 SNEGSKA (reference sequence).

The V and J genes are TRBV5-1 and TRBJ1-6; weak D call: TRBD1 (6 bases). Trimming removed 1 base at V and 10 bases at J, with 9 bases between. Germline V gene sequence: CDR1 SGHRS, CDR2 YFSETQ. CDR3 length: 13 residues. The DNA for the CDR3 is TGCGCCAGCAGCTTGACCAGGGGATCACCCCTCCACTTT. Translated, it gives CASSLTRGSPLHF.

There are many counts of this clonotype. The CDR3 here is CASSPDPGIQTNEQFF. The CDR3 DNA reads as TGTGCCAGCAGTCCCGATCCCGGTATCCAAACGAATGAGCAGTTCTTC. This rearrangement joins TRBV12-3 or TRBV12-4 to TRBJ2-1; D is unresolved. The CDR3 has 16 residues. The germline V and J ends were trimmed by 5 bases and 7 bases, with 21 bases remaining between them.

This clonotype was observed a handful of times. This chain links TRBV10-3 with TRBJ2-1; 9 bases map to TRBD2. CDR3 length: 16 residues. Germline-derived CDR1 and CDR2 are ENHRY and SYGVKD. With 7 bases clipped from V and 3 bases from J, the junction kept 10 bases outside the gene matches. CDR3 amino acids: CAIMEGTSRVYNEQFF. CDR3 DNA: TGTGCCATCATGGAGGGGACTAGCAGGGTCTACAATGAGCAGTTCTTC.

This clonotype was observed at least ten times. The gene calls are TRBV29-1 and TRBJ1-1, with D hard to call. The V and J ends lost 3 bases and 1 base respectively, with 9 bases between them. Germline V gives CDR1 SQVTM, CDR2 ANQGSEA. This CDR3 is built from 13 residues. The chain's CDR3 is CSVDSATNTEAFF. The CDR3 DNA sequence: TGCAGCGTTGACAGCGCGACGAACACTGAAGCTTTCTTT.

This chain uses TRBV27 with TRBJ1-5; no reliable D call. V was clipped by 6 bases and J by 3 bases, with 12 bases between them. This CDR3 contains 14 residues. Germline V lookup: CDR1 MNHEY, CDR2 SMNVEV (reference sequence). The chain's CDR3 is CASSHGQHNQPQHF. Here the CDR3 DNA reads TGTGCCAGCAGCCATGGGCAACACAATCAGCCCCAGCATTTT.

The chain joins TRBV6-5 to TRBJ2-1, with 9 nucleotides matching TRBD2. The CDR3 is 16 amino acids. The J segment lost 6 bases and the V segment lost 0 bases, leaving 6 bases of the junction unmatched. The germline V gene encodes CDR1 MNHEY and CDR2 SVGAGI. The CDR3 reads CASSYSAGGNINEQFF. The DNA of the CDR3 is TGTGCCAGCAGTTACTCGGCGGGAGGGAATATCAATGAGCAGTTCTTC.

This clonotype was counted at least ten times. The chain employs TRBV28 and TRBJ1-4, with D hard to call. The CDR3 totals 12 residues. CDR1 and CDR2 (germline): MDHEN, SYDVKM. Trimming stripped 7 bases from V and 4 bases from J, with 7 bases between. The CDR3 spells CASNANNEKLFF. The CDR3 DNA reads as TGTGCCAGCAATGCCAATAATGAAAAACTGTTTTTT. Combining the CDR3 with reference TRBV28 and TRBJ1-4 gives the whole variable domain DVKVTQSSRYLVKRTGEKVFLECVQDMDHENMFWYRQDPGLGLRLIYFSYDVKMKEKGDIPEGYSVSREKKERFSLILESASTNQTSMYLCASNANNEKLFFGSGTQLSVL.

This clonotype was picked up many times. For the CDR3, the DNA is TGTGCCAGCAGTTACTCAGGCTCTCGGGGCAATCAGCCCCAGCATTTT. It specifies CASSYSGSRGNQPQHF. The chain is built from TRBV6-2 or TRBV6-3 and TRBJ1-5; unclear D gene. The CDR3 extends over 16 amino acids. The germline V gene has CDR1 MNHEY and CDR2 SVGEGT. V was pared by 0 bases and J by 2 bases, with 11 bases between.

This clonotype was observed many times. This sequence joins TRBV5-1 and TRBJ2-7; D ambiguous. Between the trimmed V and J ends, which lost 1 base and 0 bases, there was a span of 8 bases. This CDR3 is 14 amino acids long. Per germline, CDR1 SGHRS and CDR2 YFSETQ. This chain's CDR3 is CASSLLSHSYEQYF. The CDR3, as DNA: TGCGCCAGCAGCTTGTTAAGCCACTCCTACGAGCAGTACTTC.

This clonotype was picked up a small number of times. This chain connects TRBV20-1 to TRBJ2-1; maybe TRBD1 (5 bases). The CDR3 has 12 amino acids. The germline V and J ends were trimmed by 6 bases and 4 bases, with 10 bases remaining between them. Germline V gene data show CDR1 as DFQATT and CDR2 as SNEGSKA (reference sequence). In nucleotides, the CDR3 is TGCAGTGCGCGACAGCTTTACAATGAGCAGTTCTTC. Translated, it gives CSARQLYNEQFF.

The rearrangement links TRBV18 to TRBJ2-7; 7 nucleotides match TRBD1. The trim removed 2 bases at V and 5 bases at J, leaving 6 bases unmatched. The CDR3 spans 14 residues. Germline V CDR1 and CDR2: KGHSH, LQKENI. DNA for the CDR3: TGTGCCAGCTCACCAAGCCCAGGGGGAAACGAGCAGTACTTC. Its protein product is CASSPSPGGNEQYF.

This clonotype was seen many times. The V gene is TRBV11-2, the J gene TRBJ1-1; 10 positions agree with TRBD1. Germline V CDR1 and CDR2: SGHAT, FQNNGV. The CDR3 loop spans 14 amino acids. V dropped 5 bases and J dropped 11; count of bases not matched to a gene: 11. CDR3 region: CASSPRVTGGQAFF. In DNA form, the CDR3 reads TGTGCCAGCAGCCCTCGTGTGACAGGGGGCCAGGCTTTCTTT.

This clonotype was counted a few times. The chain carries TRBV10-3 and TRBJ2-5, with 12 bases fitting TRBD1. Losses at the gene ends were 0 bases for V and 3 bases for J; bases not matched to a gene: 8. The CDR3 has 18 residues. Germline CDR1 ENHRY, CDR2 SYGVKD. CDR3 DNA: TGTGCCATCAGTGAGTCGCCGGGACAGGGGGCGGTTGAAGAGACCCAGTACTTC. This translates into CAISESPGQGAVEETQYF.

This clonotype occurred a few times. DNA of the CDR3: TGCAGTGTCCAGGGGGCAAACACCGGGGAGCTGTTTTTT. Translated: CSVQGANTGELFF. This chain links TRBV20-1 with TRBJ2-2, with TRBD1 identical over 8 bases. J gave up 2 bases and V 7 bases, and 3 bases lay outside the gene matches. Germline V gene sequence: CDR1 DFQATT, CDR2 SNEGSKA (reference sequence). CDR3 size: 13 residues.

This clonotype was picked up a small number of times. The chain employs TRBV20-1 and TRBJ1-4; D is unresolved. Per germline, CDR1 DFQATT and CDR2 SNEGSKA (reference sequence). There are 12 residues in the CDR3. V lost 2 bases and J lost 8, with 9 bases in between. The DNA for the CDR3 is TGCAGTGCTAGAAACCCGGCCGAAAAACTGTTTTTT. It translates to CSARNPAEKLFF.

This clonotype was observed a handful of times. The chain employs TRBV28 and TRBJ1-5; perhaps TRBD1 as D (6 bases). Trimming removed 7 bases from V and 2 bases from J, with 15 bases in between. This CDR3 is 15 amino acids long. Germline V gene lookup returns CDR1 MDHEN and CDR2 SYDVKM. CDR3 nucleotide sequence: TGTGCCAGCACCTCGGGCAGGGGAGGCAATCAGCCCCAGCATTTT. Its translation is CASTSGRGGNQPQHF.

This clonotype was found many times. V usage is TRBV18 and J usage is TRBJ1-3, with a tentative D call TRBD1 (6 bases). Germline CDR1 and CDR2: KGHSH and LQKENI. This CDR3 has 14 residues. Trimming took 3 bases from V and 2 from J, leaving 8 bases between them. CDR3 region: CASSPDSPGNTIYF. The CDR3 nucleotides read TGTGCCAGCTCACCGGACAGCCCTGGAAACACCATATATTTT.